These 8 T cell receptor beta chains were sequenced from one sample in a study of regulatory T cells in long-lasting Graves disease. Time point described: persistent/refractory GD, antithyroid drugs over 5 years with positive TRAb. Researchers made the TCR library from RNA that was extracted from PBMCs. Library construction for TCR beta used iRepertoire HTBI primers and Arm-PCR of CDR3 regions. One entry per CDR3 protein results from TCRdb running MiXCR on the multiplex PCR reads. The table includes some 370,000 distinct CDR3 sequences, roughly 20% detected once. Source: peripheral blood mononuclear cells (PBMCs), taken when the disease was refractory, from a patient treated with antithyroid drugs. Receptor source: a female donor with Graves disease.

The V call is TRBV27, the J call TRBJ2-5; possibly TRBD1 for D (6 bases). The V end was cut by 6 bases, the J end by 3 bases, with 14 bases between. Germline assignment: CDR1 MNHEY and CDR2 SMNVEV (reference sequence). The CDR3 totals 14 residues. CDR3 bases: TGTGCCAGCAGCCAGTGGACAGCAAAAGAGACCCAGTACTTC. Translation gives CASSQWTAKETQYF.

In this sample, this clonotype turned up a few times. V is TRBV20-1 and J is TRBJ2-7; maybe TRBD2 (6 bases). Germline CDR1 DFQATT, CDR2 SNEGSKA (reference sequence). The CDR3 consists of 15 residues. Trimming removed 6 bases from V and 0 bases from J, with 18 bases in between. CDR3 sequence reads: CSARTGGIASYEQYF. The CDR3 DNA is TGCAGTGCAAGGACTGGCGGGATCGCCTCCTACGAGCAGTACTTC.

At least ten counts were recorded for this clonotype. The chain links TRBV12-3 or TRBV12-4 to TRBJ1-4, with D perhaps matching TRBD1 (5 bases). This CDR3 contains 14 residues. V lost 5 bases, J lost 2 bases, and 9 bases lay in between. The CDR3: CASSHRDTNEKLFF. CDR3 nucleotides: TGTGCCAGCAGTCACCGGGACACTAATGAAAAACTGTTTTTT.

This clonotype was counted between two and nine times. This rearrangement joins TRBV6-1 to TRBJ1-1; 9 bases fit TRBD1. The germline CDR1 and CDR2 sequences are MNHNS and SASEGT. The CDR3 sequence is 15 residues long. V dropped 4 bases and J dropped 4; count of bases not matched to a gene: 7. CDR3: CASSVQGASGTEAFF. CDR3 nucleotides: TGTGCCAGCAGTGTACAGGGGGCTTCGGGCACTGAAGCTTTCTTT.

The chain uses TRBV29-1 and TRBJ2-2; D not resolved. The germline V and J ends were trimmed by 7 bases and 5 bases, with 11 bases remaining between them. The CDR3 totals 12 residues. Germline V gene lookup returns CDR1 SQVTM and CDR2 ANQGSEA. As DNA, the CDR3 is TGCAGCGCCGGAAGTCAAACCGGGGAGCTGTTTTTT. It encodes CSAGSQTGELFF.

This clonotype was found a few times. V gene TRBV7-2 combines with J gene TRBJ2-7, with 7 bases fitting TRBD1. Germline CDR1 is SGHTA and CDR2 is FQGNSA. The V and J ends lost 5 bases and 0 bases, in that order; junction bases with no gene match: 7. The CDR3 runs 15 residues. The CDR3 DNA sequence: TGTGCCAGCAGCCAAGACGGGACAGTCTCCTACGAGCAGTACTTC. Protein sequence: CASSQDGTVSYEQYF.

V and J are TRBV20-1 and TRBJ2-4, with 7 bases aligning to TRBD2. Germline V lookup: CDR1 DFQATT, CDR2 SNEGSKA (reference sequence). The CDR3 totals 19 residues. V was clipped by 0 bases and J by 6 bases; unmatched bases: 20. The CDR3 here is CSARERGRRPGLPLNIQYF. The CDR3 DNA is TGCAGTGCTAGAGAACGAGGGCGGCGACCGGGACTACCACTAAACATTCAGTACTTC.

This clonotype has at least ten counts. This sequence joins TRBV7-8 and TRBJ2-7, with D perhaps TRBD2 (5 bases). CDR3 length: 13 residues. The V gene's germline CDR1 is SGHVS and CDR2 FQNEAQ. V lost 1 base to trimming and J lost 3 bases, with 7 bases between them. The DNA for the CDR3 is TGTGCCAGCAGCTTAGTACTAGACTACGAGCAGTACTTC. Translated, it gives CASSLVLDYEQYF.